The 16 T cell receptor beta chains below come from one sample, sequenced in a study of T cells in localized non-small cell lung cancer. Only in-frame clones appear in the TCRdb table, and some are missing; sequencing was by immunoSEQ multiplex PCR. This sample has some 64,000 clones; roughly 76% occur once, and the top ten carry around 4.8%. This material consisted of PBMCs, taken before any cancer treatment. The receptors here all came from a man aged 35 to 69 with stage II lung adenocarcinoma.

This clone was detected once. The CDR3 sequence is CASSFSPSGDQPQHF. The CDR3 coding sequence is TGCGCCAGCAGCTTTAGTCCTTCAGGTGATCAGCCCCAGCATTTT. This chain connects TRBV5-1 to TRBJ1-5; no clear D. Germline values: CDR1 SGHRS, CDR2 YFSETQ. The CDR3 loop spans 15 amino acids. V lost 2 bases and J 5 bases, leaving 14 bases between the germline ends.

This chain connects TRBV7-9 to TRBJ1-4; D is unclear. Germline lookup yields CDR1 SEHNR and CDR2 FQNEAQ (reference sequence). Trimming took off 4 bases at V and 5 bases at J, with 5 bases between the two ends. The CDR3 length is 12 residues. The DNA for the CDR3 is TGTGCCAGCAGCTCGCCCAATGAAAAACTGTTTTTT. This sequence encodes CASSSPNEKLFF.

J is TRBJ2-7 and V is TRBV21-1; TRBD1, as called in the table, went unchecked against the DNA. TRBV21-1 is a pseudogene locus. There are 15 residues in the CDR3. CDR3 nucleotide sequence: TGTGCCAGCAGCAGGCGTCGGACAGGGGGCTACGAGCAGTACTTC. The encoded protein is CASSRRRTGGYEQYF.

J is TRBJ1-1 and V is TRBV7-9, with D possibly being TRBD1 (5 bases). Trimming took off 5 bases at V and 4 bases at J, with 14 bases between the two ends. The CDR3 covers 14 residues. CDR1 is SEHNR and CDR2 is FQNEAQ in the germline V gene (reference sequence). The CDR3 sequence: CASSTQGSGTEAFF. In nucleotides, the CDR3 is TGTGCCAGCAGCACCCAGGGTAGTGGCACTGAAGCTTTCTTT.

The V and J genes are TRBV5-1 and TRBJ1-2; 8 bases fit TRBD1. The CDR3 covers 14 residues. Germline values: CDR1 SGHRS, CDR2 YFSETQ. Losses at the gene ends were 2 bases for V and 1 base for J; bases not matched to a gene: 1. The CDR3 bases are TGCGCCAGCAGCTTCGACAGGGGTAACTATGGCTACACCTTC. Its translation is CASSFDRGNYGYTF.

This chain uses TRBV7-2 with TRBJ2-1; 7 bases fit TRBD1. Germline V gene data show CDR1 as SGHTA and CDR2 as FQGNSA. V shed 5 bases and J 4 bases; nucleotides not matched to a gene: 2. The CDR3 consists of 13 residues. The CDR3 DNA is TGTGCCAGCAGCCAACAGGGGTACAATGAGCAGTTCTTC. This sequence encodes CASSQQGYNEQFF.

The V gene is TRBV6-1, the J gene TRBJ1-2; D might be TRBD1 (6 bases). Germline lookup yields CDR1 MNHNS and CDR2 SASEGT. CDR3 length: 14 residues. Trimming removed 4 bases from V and 4 bases from J, with 13 bases in between. The CDR3 sequence: CASSGGRQVYGYTF. The CDR3 region has the DNA TGTGCCAGCAGTGGAGGAAGACAGGTCTATGGCTACACCTTC.

V usage is TRBV5-4 and J usage is TRBJ2-1; either TRBD1 or TRBD2 may fit D (5 bases each). Germline V lookup: CDR1 SGHNT, CDR2 YYREEE (reference sequence). This CDR3 is 16 amino acids long. Deletions cut 0 bases from V and 0 bases from J, with 10 bases between. The CDR3 loop is CASSLGGTSSYNEQFF. The CDR3 bases are TGTGCCAGCAGCTTGGGTGGGACCAGCTCCTACAATGAGCAGTTCTTC.

The J gene is TRBJ2-4, the V gene TRBV6-6, with TRBD1 as a possible D gene (5 bases). CDR1 and CDR2 from the germline V gene are MNHNY and SVGAGI (reference sequence). Trimming pared 2 bases from V and 6 bases from J, leaving 14 bases between. The CDR3 runs to 15 residues. The CDR3 coding sequence is TGTGCCAGCAGTTACGTGGGAAGTGGGGCAAACATTCAGTACTTC. Translation gives CASSYVGSGANIQYF.

J is TRBJ1-5 and V is TRBV2, with a possible D match to TRBD1 (5 bases). Germline values: CDR1 SNHLY, CDR2 FYNNEI. V gave up 0 bases and J gave up 5 bases, with 11 bases separating them. The CDR3 covers 15 residues. The CDR3 spells CASSEARDGYQPQHF. CDR3 coding DNA: TGTGCCAGCAGTGAAGCGCGGGACGGTTATCAGCCCCAGCATTTT.

The chain employs TRBV30 and TRBJ1-5, with D tentatively TRBD1 (5 bases). Germline values: CDR1 GTSNPN, CDR2 SVGIG (reference sequence). V lost 0 bases, J lost 3 bases, and 6 bases lay in between. The CDR3 covers 13 residues. CDR3 DNA sequence: TGTGCCTGGAGTGTGGGGCTCAATCAGCCCCAGCATTTT. Its translation: CAWSVGLNQPQHF.

The genes are TRBV7-8 and TRBJ1-5, with D maybe TRBD1 (6 bases). The V end was cut by 2 bases, the J end by 2 bases, with 16 bases between. The germline gives CDR1 SGHVS, CDR2 FQNEAQ. The CDR3 is 17 amino acids. In DNA, the CDR3 is TGTGCCAGCAGCTTATCTACAGGGACGGTTCGCAATCAGCCCCAGCATTTT. It specifies CASSLSTGTVRNQPQHF. The complete variable domain, with remaining parts taken from reference TRBV7-8 and TRBJ1-5, reads GAGVSQSPRYKVAKRGQDVALRCDPISGHVSLFWYQQALGQGPEFLTYFQNEAQLDKSGLPSDRFFAERPEGSVSTLKIQRTQQEDSAVYLCASSLSTGTVRNQPQHFGDGTRLSIL.

This clone occurred many times. V gene TRBV6-5 combines with J gene TRBJ1-3; no definite D call. The CDR3 runs to 11 residues. The V end lost 6 bases, the J end lost 9 bases, and 9 bases lay between the germline ends. Germline CDR1 and CDR2: MNHEY and SVGAGI. CDR3 amino acids: CASREDVTIYF. In nucleotides, the CDR3 is TGTGCCAGCAGGGAGGACGTCACCATATATTTT.

The genes are TRBV7-2 and TRBJ1-2; D remains ambiguous. V dropped 1 base and J dropped 8 bases, with 17 bases sitting between them. There are 15 residues in the CDR3. Germline V gene sequence: CDR1 SGHTA, CDR2 FQGNSA. CDR3 in DNA: TGTGCCAGCAGCTTAGTTGGCAGAAACTATGCGGGCTACACCTTC. This gives the protein CASSLVGRNYAGYTF.

This clone was observed a few times. The rearrangement joins TRBV10-3 to TRBJ2-7; 7 bases align to TRBD1. The germline V gene has CDR1 ENHRY and CDR2 SYGVKD. The CDR3 contains 15 residues. J was trimmed by 0 bases and V by 6 bases; bases with no gene match: 8. DNA for the CDR3: TGTGCCATCAGCTCACAGGGGCCCGGCTCCTACGAGCAGTACTTC. This gives the protein CAISSQGPGSYEQYF.

V and J are TRBV10-3 and TRBJ2-4; perhaps TRBD1 as D (6 bases). The CDR3 spans 14 residues. V was pared by 10 bases and J by 8 bases, with 21 bases between. Germline V gene lookup returns CDR1 ENHRY and CDR2 SYGVKD. The CDR3 DNA follows: TGTGCCACAGGGGTGGGGCCTAGAATTGACATTCAGTACTTC. Translating it yields CATGVGPRIDIQYF.